Listed below are T cell receptor beta chains from one sample, sequenced in a study of radiotherapy plus CTLA-4 blockade in lung cancer. Sequencing was performed with immunoSEQ multiplex PCR; in TCRdb, only in-frame clones are kept and a portion is missing. The sample lists about 43,000 clones, roughly two thirds occurring once. Sequences were derived from peripheral blood, sampled from a patient treated with radiotherapy plus ipilimumab. All receptors come from a human donor with non-small cell lung cancer who had a partial response to radiotherapy plus ipilimumab. The CDR3 runs from the conserved cysteine through the conserved F or W. A D gene is named only where the DNA matches it firmly. Size values are once, few and many counts, or a class for expanded clones, and some rows have none.

j_call v_call clone_size d_call cdr3_aa cdr3_nt
TRBJ2-1 TRBV30 few TRBD2 CAWSSSGGFNEQFF TGTGCCTGGAGTAGCAGCGGGGGTTTCAATGAGCAGTTCTTC
TRBJ1-1 TRBV18 once NA CASSPPGQAAMGAFF TGTGCCAGCTCACCACCTGGCCAAGCGGCTATGGGGGCTTTCTTT
TRBJ2-7 TRBV19 NA NA CASSIAVGHGYEQYF TGTGCCAGTAGTATAGCCGTCGGACACGGATACGAGCAGTACTTC
TRBJ2-5 TRBV6-1 NA NA CASIRSPGETQYF TGTGCCAGCATCAGGTCCCCCGGAGAGACCCAGTACTTC
TRBJ1-2 TRBV7-2 NA TRBD1 CASSLAGNRGDYGYTF TGTGCCAGCAGCTTAGCCGGGAACAGGGGGGACTATGGCTACACCTTC
TRBJ2-1 TRBV4-1 NA NA CASSHQTSSYNEQFF TGCGCCAGCAGCCACCAGACAAGCTCCTACAATGAGCAGTTCTTC
TRBJ2-3 TRBV7-9 once TRBD2 CASSPTRSGAPDTQYF TGTGCCAGCAGCCCCACCAGGAGCGGGGCTCCAGATACGCAGTATTTT
TRBJ2-1 TRBV7-9 once TRBD2 CASSLMASGGNEQFF TGTGCCAGCAGCTTAATGGCTAGCGGGGGGAATGAGCAGTTCTTC
TRBJ2-7 TRBV27 NA NA CASSPVPLRYEQYF TGTGCCAGCAGCCCTGTCCCCCTCCGCTACGAGCAGTACTTC
TRBJ2-7 TRBV11-2 NA NA CASSTTGFLDEQYF TGTGCCAGCAGCACAACGGGGTTTTTGGACGAGCAGTACTTC
TRBJ1-3 TRBV6-5 NA NA CASSIERNTIYF TGTGCCAGCAGTATCGAGAGAAACACCATATATTTT
TRBJ1-6 TRBV7-7 few NA CASSSGVGSPLHF TGTGCTAGCAGCTCAGGGGTAGGATCACCCCTCCACTTT
TRBJ1-1 TRBV7-9 NA NA CASSTDRVEAFF TGTGCCAGCAGCACAGACAGAGTAGAAGCTTTCTTT
TRBJ2-5 TRBV5-1 NA TRBD1 CASSLTPGGRETQYF TGCGCCAGCAGCTTGACCCCAGGGGGCCGAGAGACCCAGTACTTC
TRBJ2-2 TRBV28 NA NA CASSLILANTGELFF TGTGCCAGCAGTTTAATACTAGCGAACACCGGGGAGCTGTTTTTT
TRBJ1-1 TRBV7-6 few NA CASSVDLNTEAFF TGTGCCAGCAGCGTCGACTTGAACACTGAAGCTTTCTTT
TRBJ2-3 TRBV14 NA NA CASSQDSHGRTDTQYF TGTGCCAGCAGCCAAGATTCCCACGGTCGGACAGATACGCAGTATTTT
TRBJ2-1 TRBV4-2 NA NA CASSQVLVVNEQFF TGTGCCAGCAGCCAGGTACTAGTTGTGAATGAGCAGTTCTTC
TRBJ1-1 TRBV10-3 few TRBD1 CAITGDREAFF TGTGCCATCACTGGGGACAGGGAAGCTTTCTTT
TRBJ2-3 TRBV9 NA NA CASSVIGRADTDTQYF TGTGCCAGCAGCGTAATCGGCAGGGCTGATACAGATACGCAGTATTTT
TRBJ2-1 TRBV14 NA TRBD2 CASSQSAGGPSEQFF TGTGCCAGCAGCCAAAGCGCGGGAGGGCCATCTGAGCAGTTCTTC
TRBJ1-6 TRBV5-1 NA NA CASSLDFRGENSPLHF TGCGCCAGCAGCTTGGATTTCAGGGGAGAAAATTCACCCCTCCACTTT
TRBJ2-1 TRBV5-4 once TRBD2 CASSLVRGGPDEQFF TGTGCCAGCAGCTTGGTTCGGGGGGGGCCTGATGAGCAGTTCTTC
TRBJ1-2 TRBV27 once TRBD1 CASRDRLEGYTF TGTGCCAGCAGGGACAGGCTAGAAGGCTACACCTTC
TRBJ1-5 TRBV6-1 few NA CASSAQGDQPQHF TGTGCCAGCAGTGCTCAGGGTGACCAGCCCCAGCATTTT
TRBJ1-1 TRBV5-4 NA NA CASSLDRANTEAFF TGTGCCAGCAGCTTGGACAGGGCGAACACTGAAGCTTTCTTT
TRBJ2-1 TRBV5-1 NA TRBD2 CASSLVSGGPTQEQFF TGCGCCAGCAGCTTGGTGTCGGGAGGGCCGACTCAAGAGCAGTTCTTC
TRBJ2-3 TRBV27 NA NA CASTKLDANTDTQYF TGTGCCAGCACCAAACTAGACGCCAACACAGATACGCAGTATTTT
TRBJ2-4 TRBV7-9 NA TRBD1 CASSPGDRGRPAKNIQYF TGTGCCAGCAGCCCCGGGGACAGGGGGCGTCCGGCCAAAAACATTCAGTACTTC
TRBJ1-3 TRBV4-1 few TRBD1 CASSTRTGTSSGNTIYF TGCGCCAGCAGCACCCGGACAGGGACGAGCTCTGGAAACACCATATATTTT
TRBJ1-4 TRBV28 few NA CASRRDPGEKKLFF TGTGCCAGTCGTCGGGACCCAGGGGAGAAAAAACTGTTTTTT
TRBJ2-7 TRBV11-1 few TRBD1 CASSRTGPYEQYF TGTGCCAGCAGTAGGACAGGGCCCTACGAGCAGTACTTC
TRBJ1-4 TRBV5-4 NA TRBD1 CASSQGAREKLFF TGTGCCAGCAGCCAGGGGGCGCGGGAAAAACTGTTTTTT
TRBJ1-1 TRBV10-3 NA NA CAITPGENTEAFF TGTGCCATCACCCCAGGGGAGAACACTGAAGCTTTCTTT
TRBJ1-4 TRBV18 NA NA CASSRAPGDEKLFF TGTGCCAGCTCACGGGCGCCCGGGGATGAAAAACTGTTTTTT
TRBJ1-2 TRBV5-1 NA NA CASGLDSPNYGYTF TGCGCCAGCGGATTAGACAGTCCTAACTATGGCTACACCTTC
TRBJ2-1 TRBV9 NA TRBD2 CASSQTSGGINEQFF TGTGCCAGCAGCCAGACTAGCGGGGGGATAAATGAGCAGTTCTTC
TRBJ1-6 TRBV6-5 NA TRBD1 CASSSGTGRSPLHF TGTGCCAGCAGCTCCGGGACAGGGAGGTCACCCCTCCACTTT
TRBJ2-1 TRBV6-5 few NA CASRAMGYEQFF TGTGCCAGCAGGGCCATGGGCTATGAGCAGTTCTTC
TRBJ2-1 TRBV6-1 few NA CASRTFLLANEQFF TGTGCCAGCAGAACCTTCCTCCTAGCCAATGAGCAGTTCTTC
TRBJ2-3 TRBV6-5 NA TRBD1 CAGGRDSRSDTQYF TGTGCGGGCGGACGGGACAGCAGATCAGATACGCAGTATTTT
TRBJ2-2 TRBV5-4 NA TRBD2 CASSHRRTSGGTNTGELFF TGTGCCAGCAGCCACCGACGGACTAGCGGGGGCACGAACACCGGGGAGCTGTTTTTT
TRBJ2-7 TRBV25-1 NA TRBD1 CASSEGQGEQYF TGTGCCAGCAGTGAAGGACAGGGCGAGCAGTACTTC
TRBJ2-5 TRBV30 NA NA CAWSFAGETQYF TGTGCCTGGAGTTTCGCGGGGGAGACCCAGTACTTC
TRBJ2-7 TRBV30 NA TRBD1 CAWKRAGGFYEQYF TGTGCCTGGAAACGCGCAGGGGGCTTCTACGAGCAGTACTTC
TRBJ2-7 TRBV6-6 once TRBD1 CASSYGQGIYEQYF TGTGCCAGCAGTTATGGACAGGGGATCTACGAGCAGTACTTC
TRBJ1-2 TRBV6-5 NA TRBD1 CASSWTGISDGYTF TGTGCCAGCAGTTGGACAGGGATCTCGGATGGCTACACCTTC
TRBJ1-2 TRBV13 NA NA CASSLGSGYGYTF TGTGCCAGCAGCTTAGGTTCAGGGTATGGCTACACCTTC
TRBJ1-2 TRBV5-4 NA NA CASRVPADGYTF TGTGCCAGCAGGGTCCCTGCGGATGGCTACACCTTC
TRBJ2-7 TRBV2 few NA CASSESVYEQYF TGTGCCAGCAGTGAATCCGTCTACGAGCAGTACTTC
TRBJ1-2 TRBV28 NA NA CASSSQGFGYTF TGTGCCAGCAGTTCCCAGGGGTTTGGCTACACCTTC
TRBJ2-7 TRBV19 few TRBD2 CASSRAGSSTYEQYF TGTGCCAGTAGTAGAGCGGGGTCTTCCACCTACGAGCAGTACTTC
TRBJ1-3 TRBV28 NA NA CASSLSEFGGGNTIYF TGTGCCAGCAGTTTAAGTGAGTTCGGAGGTGGAAACACCATATATTTT
TRBJ1-5 TRBV5-8 NA TRBD1 CASSTPGQENQPQHF TGTGCCAGCAGCACCCCGGGACAGGAGAATCAGCCCCAGCATTTT
TRBJ1-2 TRBV9 many TRBD1 CASSPDRNYGYTF TGTGCCAGCAGCCCGGACAGGAACTATGGCTACACCTTC
TRBJ2-1 TRBV5-8 NA NA CASSLRWGGSYDEQFF TGTGCCAGCAGCTTGAGGTGGGGAGGAAGTTACGATGAGCAGTTCTTC
TRBJ1-2 TRBV7-3 NA NA CASSPDGSPYGYTF TGTGCCAGCAGCCCGGACGGGAGCCCCTATGGCTACACCTTC
TRBJ1-5 TRBV6-1 NA NA CASSQGHFNQPQHF TGTGCCAGCAGCCAGGGACACTTCAATCAGCCCCAGCATTTT
TRBJ2-1 TRBV29-1 NA TRBD2 CSVESGSRNEQFF TGCAGCGTTGAAAGCGGGAGTCGCAATGAGCAGTTCTTC
TRBJ2-4 TRBV19 few TRBD2 CASSISGGGAENIQYF TGTGCCAGTAGTATATCTGGCGGGGGGGCCGAAAACATTCAGTACTTC